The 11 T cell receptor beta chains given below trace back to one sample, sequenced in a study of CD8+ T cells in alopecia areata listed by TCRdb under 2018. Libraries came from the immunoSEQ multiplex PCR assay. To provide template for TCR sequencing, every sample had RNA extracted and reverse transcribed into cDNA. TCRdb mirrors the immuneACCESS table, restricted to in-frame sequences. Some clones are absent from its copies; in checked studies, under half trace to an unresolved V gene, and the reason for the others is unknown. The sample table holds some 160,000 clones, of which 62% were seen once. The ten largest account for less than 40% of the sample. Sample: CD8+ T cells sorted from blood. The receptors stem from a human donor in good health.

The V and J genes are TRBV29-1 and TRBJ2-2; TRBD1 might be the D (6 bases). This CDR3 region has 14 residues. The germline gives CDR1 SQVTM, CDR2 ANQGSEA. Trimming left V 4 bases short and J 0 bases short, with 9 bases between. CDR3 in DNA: TGCAGCGTTGTTGAGGGGGCGAACACCGGGGAGCTGTTTTTT. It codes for CSVVEGANTGELFF.

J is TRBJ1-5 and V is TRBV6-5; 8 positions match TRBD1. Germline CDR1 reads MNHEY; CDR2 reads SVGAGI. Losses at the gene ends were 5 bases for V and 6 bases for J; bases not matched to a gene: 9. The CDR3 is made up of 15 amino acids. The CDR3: CASSTDRGISQPQHF. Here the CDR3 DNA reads TGTGCCAGCAGTACCGACAGGGGAATTAGTCAGCCCCAGCATTTT.

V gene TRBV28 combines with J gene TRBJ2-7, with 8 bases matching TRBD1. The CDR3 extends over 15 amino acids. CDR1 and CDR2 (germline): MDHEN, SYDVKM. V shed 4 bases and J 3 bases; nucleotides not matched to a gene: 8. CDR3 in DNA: TGTGCCAGCAGTTACCGACAGGGGACCCTCTACGAGCAGTACTTC. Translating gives CASSYRQGTLYEQYF.

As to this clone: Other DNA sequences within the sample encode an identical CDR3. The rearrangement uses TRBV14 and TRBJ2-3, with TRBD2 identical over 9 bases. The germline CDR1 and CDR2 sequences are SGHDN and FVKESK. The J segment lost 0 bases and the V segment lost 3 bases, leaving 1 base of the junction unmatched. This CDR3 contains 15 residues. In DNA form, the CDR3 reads TGTGCCAGCAGCCAGACTAGCGGTAGCACAGATACGCAGTATTTT. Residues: CASSQTSGSTDTQYF.

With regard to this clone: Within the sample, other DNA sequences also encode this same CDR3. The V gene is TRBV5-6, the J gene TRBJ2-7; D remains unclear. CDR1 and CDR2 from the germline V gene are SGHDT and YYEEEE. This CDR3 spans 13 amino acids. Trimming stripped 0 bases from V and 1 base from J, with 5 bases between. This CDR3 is CASSLGNSYEQYF. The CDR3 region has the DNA TGTGCCAGCAGCTTGGGGAATTCCTACGAGCAGTACTTC.

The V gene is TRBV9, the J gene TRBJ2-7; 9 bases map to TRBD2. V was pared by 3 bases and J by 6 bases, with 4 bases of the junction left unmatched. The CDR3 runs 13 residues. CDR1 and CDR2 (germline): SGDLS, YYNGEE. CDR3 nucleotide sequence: TGTGCCAGCAGCGACCAAGCGGGAGGCGAGCAGTACTTC. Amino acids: CASSDQAGGEQYF.

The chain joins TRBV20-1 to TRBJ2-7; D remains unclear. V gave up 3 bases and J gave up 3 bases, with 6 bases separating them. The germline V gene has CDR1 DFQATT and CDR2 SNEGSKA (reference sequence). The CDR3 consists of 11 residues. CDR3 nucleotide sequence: TGCAGTGCTAGCCAATACTACGAGCAGTACTTC. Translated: CSASQYYEQYF.

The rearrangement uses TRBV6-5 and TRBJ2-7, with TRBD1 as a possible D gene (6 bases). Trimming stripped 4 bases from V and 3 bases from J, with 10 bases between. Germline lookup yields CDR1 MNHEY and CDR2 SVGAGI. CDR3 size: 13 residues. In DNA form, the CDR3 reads TGTGCCAGCAGTTCCGGGACAAGCTACGAGCAGTACTTC. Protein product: CASSSGTSYEQYF.

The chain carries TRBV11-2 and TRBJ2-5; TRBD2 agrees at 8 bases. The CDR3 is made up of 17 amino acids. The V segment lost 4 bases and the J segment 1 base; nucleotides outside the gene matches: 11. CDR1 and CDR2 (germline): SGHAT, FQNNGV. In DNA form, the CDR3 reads TGTGCCAGCAGCTCGCCCATACTAGCGGACCTCCAAGAGACCCAGTACTTC. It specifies CASSSPILADLQETQYF.

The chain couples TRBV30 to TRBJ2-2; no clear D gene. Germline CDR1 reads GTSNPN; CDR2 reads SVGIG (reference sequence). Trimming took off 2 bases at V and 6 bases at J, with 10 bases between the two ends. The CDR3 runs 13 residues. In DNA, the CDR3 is TGTGCCTGGAGTCCACTCGGGCCCGGGGAGCTGTTTTTT. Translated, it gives CAWSPLGPGELFF.

CDR3 region: CASSLSRTDHEQYF. DNA for the CDR3: TGTGCCAGCAGTTTATCCCGGACAGACCACGAGCAGTACTTC. V and J are TRBV27 and TRBJ2-7; maybe TRBD1 (6 bases). The V gene lost 0 bases and the J gene lost 5 bases, with 11 bases spanning the gap. The CDR3 is 14 amino acids. The germline V gene has CDR1 MNHEY and CDR2 SMNVEV (reference sequence).